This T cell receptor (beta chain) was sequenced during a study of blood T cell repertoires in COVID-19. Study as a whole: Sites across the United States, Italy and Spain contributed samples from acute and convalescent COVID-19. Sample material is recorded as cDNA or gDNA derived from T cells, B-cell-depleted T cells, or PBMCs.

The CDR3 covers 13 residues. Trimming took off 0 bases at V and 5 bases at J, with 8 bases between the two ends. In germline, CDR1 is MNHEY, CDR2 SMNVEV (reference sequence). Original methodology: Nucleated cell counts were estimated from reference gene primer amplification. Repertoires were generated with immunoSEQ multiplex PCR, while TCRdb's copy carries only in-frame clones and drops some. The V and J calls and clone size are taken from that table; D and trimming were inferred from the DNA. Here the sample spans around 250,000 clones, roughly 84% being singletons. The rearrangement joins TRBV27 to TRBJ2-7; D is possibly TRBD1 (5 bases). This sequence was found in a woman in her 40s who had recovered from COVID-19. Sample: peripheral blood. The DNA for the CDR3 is TGTGCCAGCAGTTTATCGGGGCAGCACGAGCAGTACTTC. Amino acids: CASSLSGQHEQYF.